Shown below are 29 T cell receptor beta chains from a single sample sequenced in a study of Graves' ophthalmopathy and Graves' hyperthyroidism. Amplified TCR beta CDR3 regions were obtained using RNA transcripts as template. First-round RT-PCR used HTBI primers; second-round multiplex PCR followed. TCRdb itself ran the multiplex PCR reads through MiXCR, one entry per CDR3 protein. The repertoire includes hundreds of thousands of distinct CDR3 sequences, roughly an eighth of them detected once, and approximately 9.8% sits in the top ten. What was sequenced was blood. The receptors derive from a woman in her 30s with Graves' ophthalmopathy.

The CDR3 is CASSGRHRVETQYF. For the CDR3, the DNA is TGTGCCAGCAGCGGGCGCCACAGGGTTGAGACCCAGTACTTC. The chain recombines TRBV11-2 with TRBJ2-5; D is possibly TRBD1 (6 bases). V dropped 5 bases and J dropped 5 bases, with 15 bases sitting between them. The CDR3 contains 14 residues. CDR1 SGHAT and CDR2 FQNNGV come from the germline V gene.

The V call is TRBV20-1, the J call TRBJ1-5, with D hard to call. The length of the CDR3 is 11 residues. Per germline, CDR1 DFQATT and CDR2 SNEGSKA (reference sequence). V dropped 5 bases and J dropped 9 bases, with 11 bases sitting between them. The CDR3 loop is CSAAGEGPQHF. The CDR3 nucleotides are TGCAGTGCTGCCGGGGAAGGGCCCCAGCATTTT.

This clonotype occurred many times. This chain uses TRBV7-3 with TRBJ1-1, with TRBD1 matching 10 bases. CDR3 length equals 16 residues. Looked up from germline, CDR1 is SGHTA and CDR2 is FQGTGA. The J segment lost 1 base and the V segment lost 4 bases, leaving 6 bases of the junction unmatched. The CDR3 reads CASSYSTGGGNTEAFF. As DNA, the CDR3 is TGTGCCAGCAGCTACTCGACAGGGGGCGGGAACACTGAAGCTTTCTTT.

This clonotype was counted many times. V usage is TRBV6-1 and J usage is TRBJ2-2, with D unresolved. Germline V gives CDR1 MNHNS, CDR2 SASEGT. Trimming took 5 bases from V and 3 from J, leaving 10 bases between them. The CDR3 covers 14 residues. CDR3: CASSPGPDTGELFF. The CDR3 region has the DNA TGTGCCAGCAGTCCTGGACCAGACACCGGGGAGCTGTTTTTT.

This clonotype came up many times. The CDR3 sequence: CASSYATGGEGYTF. CDR3 coding DNA: TGTGCCAGCAGTTACGCCACTGGGGGGGAGGGCTACACCTTC. The chain has TRBV6-5 and TRBJ1-2; a possible D gene is TRBD1 (5 bases). The germline gives CDR1 MNHEY, CDR2 SVGAGI. There are 14 residues in the CDR3. Deletions cut 2 bases from V and 8 bases from J, with 15 bases between.

This clonotype was recorded many times. The gene calls are TRBV6-1 and TRBJ2-4; 8 nucleotides agree with TRBD2. This CDR3 is built from 17 residues. Germline CDR1 reads MNHNS; CDR2 reads SASEGT. J gave up 2 bases and V 5 bases, and 11 bases lay outside the gene matches. CDR3 DNA: TGTGCCAGCAGTCCCGTGAGTGAGCGGGGGCCCAAAAACATTCAGTACTTC. This translates into CASSPVSERGPKNIQYF.

The rearrangement uses TRBV7-9 and TRBJ1-2; the D gene is possibly TRBD1 (5 bases). The CDR3 runs 15 residues. Per the germline V gene, CDR1 is SEHNR and CDR2 is FQNEAQ (reference sequence). The V and J ends lost 2 bases and 2 bases respectively, with 12 bases between them. The CDR3 sequence is CASSLYGADNYGYTF. The CDR3 nucleotides read TGTGCCAGCAGCTTATACGGGGCAGACAACTATGGCTACACCTTC.

This clonotype was observed at least ten times. The rearrangement links TRBV20-1 to TRBJ1-2; D is unresolved. There are 14 residues in the CDR3. V gave up 1 base and J gave up 8 bases, with 17 bases separating them. Germline V gene data show CDR1 as DFQATT and CDR2 as SNEGSKA (reference sequence). The CDR3 bases are TGCAGTGCTAGAGTGAGGCTTAAGCCGGAGGGCTACACCTTC. Encoded protein: CSARVRLKPEGYTF.

The sample holds many counts of this clonotype. The CDR3 loop is CASSFATSQYF. The CDR3 nucleotides read TGTGCCAGCAGTTTCGCTACCTCGCAGTACTTC. V gene TRBV28 combines with J gene TRBJ2-7; D is uncertain. This CDR3 contains 11 residues. Per germline, CDR1 MDHEN and CDR2 SYDVKM. Trimming took off 3 bases at V and 9 bases at J, with 9 bases between the two ends. The full variable domain, rest sourced from reference TRBV28 and TRBJ2-7, is DVKVTQSSRYLVKRTGEKVFLECVQDMDHENMFWYRQDPGLGLRLIYFSYDVKMKEKGDIPEGYSVSREKKERFSLILESASTNQTSMYLCASSFATSQYFGPGTRLTVT.

This clonotype was counted between two and nine times. This chain joins TRBV3-1 and TRBJ2-7; 7 bases match TRBD2. Germline loops: CDR1 LGHDT, CDR2 YNNKEL (reference sequence). Unmatched junction bases numbered 7, after V lost 1 base and J lost 4 bases. The CDR3 runs to 15 residues. CDR3 amino acids: CASSQGRLALYEQYF. In DNA form, the CDR3 reads TGTGCCAGCAGCCAAGGCCGACTAGCTTTGTACGAGCAGTACTTC.

The table lists this clonotype with many counts. The chain uses TRBV2 and TRBJ2-7; tentative D call: TRBD2 (6 bases). V was trimmed by 2 bases and J by 4 bases, leaving 9 bases between them. Germline V gene sequence: CDR1 SNHLY, CDR2 FYNNEI. The CDR3 totals 13 residues. The CDR3 loop is CASSERRGYEQYF. The CDR3 DNA follows: TGTGCCAGCAGTGAACGGCGGGGTTACGAGCAGTACTTC.

This clonotype came up many times. The rearrangement links TRBV5-1 to TRBJ2-7; TRBD1 matches at 9 bases. CDR1 is SGHRS and CDR2 is YFSETQ in the germline V gene. This CDR3 is built from 13 residues. J was trimmed by 7 bases and V by 4 bases; bases with no gene match: 6. Here the CDR3 DNA reads TGCGCCAGCAGCACGGGACAGGGTTGGGAGCAGTACTTC. This encodes CASSTGQGWEQYF.

This clonotype was seen a few times. This chain joins TRBV11-1 and TRBJ2-5; a weak D match, TRBD2 (6 bases). V lost 5 bases and J 14 bases, leaving 30 bases between the germline ends. The CDR3 consists of 16 residues. Germline V gene data show CDR1 as SGHAT and CDR2 as FQDESV (reference sequence). The DNA of the CDR3 is TGTGCCAGCAGCCCGCTGCAACTAGCCGCAGGAGAGACCAAATACTTC. Protein: CASSPLQLAAGETKYF.

This clonotype was found many times. The chain employs TRBV5-1 and TRBJ1-5; weak D call: TRBD1 (6 bases). The CDR3 covers 16 residues. Germline lookup yields CDR1 SGHRS and CDR2 YFSETQ. V lost 4 bases and J lost 3, with 17 bases in between. The DNA for the CDR3 is TGCGCCAGCAGCCTCTCCCCCCAGGGGTCCAATCAGCCCCAGCATTTT. Amino acid sequence: CASSLSPQGSNQPQHF.

This clonotype came up a few times. The CDR3 carries no conserved terminal phenylalanine or tryptophan, so it likely arises from a read error. The V and J genes are TRBV4-1 and TRBJ1-5; perhaps TRBD1 as D (5 bases). There are 14 residues in the CDR3. V was trimmed by 1 base and J by 5 bases, leaving 9 bases between them. Per the germline V gene, CDR1 is MGHRA and CDR2 is YSYEKL. The CDR3, as DNA: TGCGCCAGCAGCCAAGCAGGGTTCGATCAGCCCCAGCATGTT. The encoded protein is CASSQAGFDQPQHV.

This clonotype was observed many times. The J gene is TRBJ2-2, the V gene TRBV5-1; maybe TRBD2 (6 bases). V lost 6 bases, J lost 5 bases, and 26 bases lay in between. CDR1 and CDR2 (germline): SGHRS, YFSETQ. This CDR3 region has 18 residues. The CDR3 is CASKSGAGRGLGTGELFF. The CDR3 region has the DNA TGCGCCAGCAAGTCGGGAGCGGGCCGGGGATTAGGGACCGGGGAGCTGTTTTTT.

Many counts were recorded for this clonotype. The chain uses TRBV7-9 and TRBJ1-1; TRBD1 aligns across 7 bases. The CDR3 spans 13 residues. Germline V gene data show CDR1 as SEHNR and CDR2 as FQNEAQ (reference sequence). V lost 10 bases and J lost 4; bases outside the gene matches: 9. The CDR3 sequence: CATRTGAITEAFF. In DNA, the CDR3 is TGTGCCACTAGAACAGGGGCGATCACTGAAGCTTTCTTT.

This clonotype was counted ten times or more. The chain couples TRBV28 to TRBJ1-5; D is ambiguous. V gave up 8 bases and J gave up 4 bases, with 9 bases separating them. The germline CDR1 and CDR2 sequences are MDHEN and SYDVKM. The CDR3 is 12 residues long. CDR3 sequence (DNA): TGTGCCAGCGGGCATGGAAATCAGCCCCAGCATTTT. Its protein product is CASGHGNQPQHF.

As for this clonotype: A much larger clone lies one base from this, so it may be a read error. The V gene is TRBV7-9, the J gene TRBJ1-1; D remains ambiguous. The CDR3 runs to 14 residues. The germline gives CDR1 SEHNR, CDR2 FQNEAQ (reference sequence). The CDR3 region has the DNA TGTGCCAGCAGCTTAGATACAGTGAACACTGAAGCTCTCTTT. Translated: CASSLDTVNTEALF.

This clonotype was observed at least ten times. This chain joins TRBV27 and TRBJ1-6; the D is unclear. CDR1 is MNHEY and CDR2 is SMNVEV in the germline V gene (reference sequence). V was clipped by 3 bases and J by 0 bases, with 12 bases between them. CDR3 size: 17 residues. The CDR3 DNA sequence: TGTGCCAGCAGTTTTAAGACTGTAAGCTCCTATAATTCACCCCTCCACTTT. Protein sequence: CASSFKTVSSYNSPLHF.

There are many counts of this clonotype. The V and J genes are TRBV12-5 and TRBJ1-1, with a weak D call TRBD1 (5 bases). CDR3 length equals 14 residues. Trimming pared 5 bases from V and 8 bases from J, leaving 18 bases between. Germline lookup yields CDR1 LGHNT and CDR2 FRNRAP. The CDR3 DNA reads TGTGCTAGTGGTATGAGACAGCGAGATGGGGAAGCTTTCTTT. Translating it yields CASGMRQRDGEAFF.

Many counts were recorded for this clonotype. The rearrangement links TRBV2 to TRBJ1-2, with D unclear. V lost 3 bases, J lost 0 bases, and 8 bases lay in between. CDR1 is SNHLY and CDR2 is FYNNEI in the germline V gene. There are 14 residues in the CDR3. This CDR3 is CASSDTASNYGYTF. CDR3 in DNA: TGTGCCAGCAGTGATACAGCCTCTAACTATGGCTACACCTTC.

This clonotype was counted ten times or more. The V call is TRBV20-1, the J call TRBJ1-2; TRBD1 aligns across 7 bases. CDR1 DFQATT and CDR2 SNEGSKA come from the germline V gene (reference sequence). Trimming removed 1 base from V and 8 bases from J; junction bases left unmatched: 7. There are 13 residues in the CDR3. The CDR3 region is CSARATGVWGYTF. CDR3 nucleotide sequence: TGCAGTGCTAGAGCTACAGGGGTGTGGGGCTACACCTTC.

The sample holds many counts of this clonotype. This rearrangement joins TRBV6-1 to TRBJ1-2; 8 nucleotides line up with TRBD1. V shed 9 bases and J 0 bases; nucleotides not matched to a gene: 6. The CDR3 contains 14 residues. Germline CDR1 MNHNS, CDR2 SASEGT. CDR3 in amino acids: CASVDRGPNYGYTF. CDR3 sequence (DNA): TGTGCCAGTGTTGACAGGGGACCTAACTATGGCTACACCTTC.

This clonotype was detected ten times or more. The V call is TRBV19, the J call TRBJ1-4; possible D gene TRBD1, 5 bases. Germline-derived CDR1 and CDR2 are LNHDA and SQIVND (reference sequence). CDR3 length: 15 residues. Trimming took off 7 bases at V and 5 bases at J, with 17 bases between the two ends. The CDR3 coding sequence is TGTGCCAGTACCTCACCCGGGACCGAGAATGAAAAACTGTTTTTT. This codes for CASTSPGTENEKLFF.

This clonotype has at least ten counts. The V gene is TRBV28, the J gene TRBJ1-1, with D maybe TRBD1 (5 bases). The V end lost 6 bases, the J end lost 0 bases, and 14 bases lay between the germline ends. Germline loops: CDR1 MDHEN, CDR2 SYDVKM. The CDR3 sequence is 15 residues long. The chain's CDR3 is CASSAPGPLNTEAFF. CDR3 DNA sequence: TGTGCCAGCAGCGCTCCGGGACCGCTGAACACTGAAGCTTTCTTT.

This clonotype was recorded many times. V and J are TRBV6-6 and TRBJ1-1; D gene ambiguous. Germline V gene sequence: CDR1 MNHNY, CDR2 SVGAGI (reference sequence). The length of the CDR3 is 16 residues. V was cut by 10 bases and J by 0 bases, with 21 bases left in between. This CDR3 reads CATLDRRTPMNTEAFF. For the CDR3, the DNA is TGTGCCACCCTGGACCGCCGCACACCCATGAACACTGAAGCTTTCTTT.

There are many counts of this clonotype. This chain joins TRBV29-1 and TRBJ1-2; the match to TRBD1 covers 7 bases. J lost 8 bases, V lost 3 bases, and 6 bases had no gene match. This CDR3 is 12 amino acids long. Germline V gives CDR1 SQVTM, CDR2 ANQGSEA. The CDR3 bases are TGCAGCGTTGACAGGGGGGTAGGCGGCTACACCTTC. As protein: CSVDRGVGGYTF.

DNA for the CDR3: TGTGCCAGCAGCCTCCGGACAGGGGTCATCTATGGCTACACCTTC. Translation: CASSLRTGVIYGYTF. The chain recombines TRBV3-1 with TRBJ1-2, with 9 nucleotides matching TRBD1. V lost 4 bases, J lost 4 bases, and 7 bases stayed unmatched. The CDR3 spans 15 residues. The germline V gene has CDR1 LGHDT and CDR2 YNNKEL (reference sequence).